This T cell receptor (beta chain) was identified in a study of metastatic and nonmetastatic thyroid tumors. Whole-study results and caveats: A significant increase in TCR beta diversity was reportedly seen in malignant thyroid tumors relative to benign nodules, in blood and tumor.

About this clone itself: Its antigen is unidentified.

Thyroid surgery took place with no prior treatment in any patient. TCRdb used MiXCR to call clones anew from the PCR reads. The table lists around 26,000 clones, about an eighth of them singletons. The CDR3 has 12 amino acids. V was trimmed by 7 bases and J by 0 bases, leaving 6 bases between them. The germline gives CDR1 MDHEN, CDR2 SYDVKM. This receptor was identified in a female donor with papillary thyroid cancer or a benign thyroid nodule (not recorded which). Some clones in this sample may be carry-over from other donors' samples. The sequenced sample was blood. The V and J genes are TRBV28 and TRBJ2-5; no clear D. This CDR3 is CASTDNQETQYF. The CDR3 DNA is TGTGCCAGCACAGACAACCAAGAGACCCAGTACTTC.